The entry below describes one TCR beta chain. Its antigen is not known. This sample is drawn from a study of shared clonotypes between healthy human individuals. Study at large: Samples came from a couple of female and a few male donors aged 18 to 49. Study-level points and caveats: Naive subsets usually exceeded memory subsets in estimated richness.

Several immunoSEQ 96-well plates shared each subset's DNA, each plate a replicate. Measured with immunoSEQ multiplex PCR; TCRdb has only the in-frame clones, and not every one. The sample holds approximately 2,300,000 clones, 85% to 95% seen once. CDR1 and CDR2 (germline): LNHDA, SQIVND (reference sequence). The CDR3 loop spans 16 amino acids. The germline V and J ends were trimmed by 1 base and 2 bases, with 14 bases remaining between them. V gene TRBV19 combines with J gene TRBJ1-2; possible D gene TRBD1, 6 bases. The sample was naive CD4+ T cells from PBMCs. Indicated subset: CD45RA+ positively selected. The sequence came from a young man in good health. Some clones in this sample may be carry-over from other donors' samples. The CDR3 here is CASSIAPGQTNYGYTF. CDR3 bases: TGTGCCAGTAGTATAGCGCCAGGACAGACCAACTATGGCTACACCTTC. The full variable domain, with the rest looked up from reference TRBV19 and TRBJ1-2, is DGGITQSPKYLFRKEGQNVTLSCEQNLNHDAMYWYRQDPGQGLRLIYYSQIVNDFQKGDIAEGYSVSREKKESFPLTVTSAQKNPTAFYLCASSIAPGQTNYGYTFGSGTRLTVV.